Sequencing of this TCR beta chain was carried out in a study of cytomegalovirus exposure and HLA in healthy donors. It was with 60 Vbeta and 13 Jbeta primers that the PCR ran. The method was immunoSEQ multiplex PCR; TCRdb's version includes in-frame clones alone and lacks a portion of them. There are about 160,000 clones in the sample; approximately 88% occur only once, and approximately 1.5% lies in the top ten. The CDR3 totals 14 residues. Germline loops: CDR1 SGHVS, CDR2 FQNEAQ. Trimming cost V 5 bases and J 4 bases, with 12 bases left between them. Note on this clone: What it recognizes is unknown.

Study observations and caveats: Later analysis identified a missense DCLRE1C variant that was linked to TCR beta V- and J-gene trimming. Upon later analysis, HLA-associated TCR beta chains proved more clonally expanded than other, equally common chains. In an earlier analysis, about 90% or about 30%: the productive usage of most TCR beta V segments. Evidence from a later analysis indicated that most CMV-associated TCR beta chains looked HLA-restricted.

This chain connects TRBV7-8 to TRBJ2-1, with D unresolved. Sequences were obtained from PBMCs. The source of this sequence is a woman between 18 and 30 years old in good health and CMV-seronegative. The CDR3 region is CASSRPDGYNEQFF. The CDR3 DNA follows: TGTGCCAGCAGCCGCCCCGACGGGTACAATGAGCAGTTCTTC.